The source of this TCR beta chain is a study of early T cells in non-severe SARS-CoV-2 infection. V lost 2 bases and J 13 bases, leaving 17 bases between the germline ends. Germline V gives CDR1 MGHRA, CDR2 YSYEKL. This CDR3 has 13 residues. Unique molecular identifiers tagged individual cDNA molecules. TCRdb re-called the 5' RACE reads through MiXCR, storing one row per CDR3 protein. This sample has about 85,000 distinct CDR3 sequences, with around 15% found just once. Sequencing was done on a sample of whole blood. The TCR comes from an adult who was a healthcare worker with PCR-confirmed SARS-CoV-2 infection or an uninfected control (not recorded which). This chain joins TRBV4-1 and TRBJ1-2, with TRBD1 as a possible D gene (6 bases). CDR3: CASSQRREDSPTF. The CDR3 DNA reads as TGCGCCAGCAGCCAAAGAAGGGAGGACAGTCCCACCTTC.